A selection of T cell receptor beta chains follows, all from one sample in a study of beta chain features in type 1 diabetes. Some clones are missing from TCRdb's copy, which holds only in-frame ones; the method was immunoSEQ multiplex PCR. The sample has about 700,000 clones; roughly 12% are singletons. The sample consisted of naive CD4+ T cells from blood. These receptors were collected from a man aged 18 to 30 with type 1 diabetes. CDR3s include the opening cysteine and the closing phenylalanine or tryptophan. A D gene is named only where the DNA matches it firmly. Clone sizes are given selectively: once, few, many, or a class where the clone is expanded.

v_call,j_call,clone_size,d_call,cdr3_nt,cdr3_aa
TRBV20-1,TRBJ2-7,few,-,TGCAGTGCTCATAGCTCCTACGAGCAGTACTTC,CSAHSSYEQYF
TRBV27,TRBJ2-3,-,-,TGTGCCAGCAGTTTGGGGCAGGCGGTGCCAGATACGCAGTATTTT,CASSLGQAVPDTQYF
TRBV6-5,TRBJ2-7,once,-,TGTGCCAGCAGTTACTCGAACTACGAGCAGTACTTC,CASSYSNYEQYF
TRBV5-4,TRBJ1-4,-,-,TGTGCCAGCAGCTTGGGGGCTGCTAATGAAAAACTGTTTTTT,CASSLGAANEKLFF
TRBV2,TRBJ1-1,few,-,TGTGCTACCGCGGGGGACCTGACGACTGAAGCTTTCTTT,CATAGDLTTEAFF
TRBV11-2,TRBJ2-7,few,-,TGTGCCAGCAGCTTCCGGAGGGCATCTTCTTACGAGCAGTACTTC,CASSFRRASSYEQYF
TRBV25-1,TRBJ1-4,-,-,TGTGCCAGCAGTCCAGGGACGGTTGTTAATGAAAAACTGTTTTTT,CASSPGTVVNEKLFF
TRBV2,TRBJ1-6,few,TRBD1,TGTGCCAGCAGTATCGTGACAGGGGTAGATTCACCCCTCCACTTT,CASSIVTGVDSPLHF
TRBV29-1,TRBJ1-1,few,-,TGCAGCGTTGAACTTCCGGGCGGAACTATGAACACTGAAGCTTTCTTT,CSVELPGGTMNTEAFF
TRBV19,TRBJ2-2,few,-,TGTGCCAGTAGTATGCCCCTAGACATTACCGGGGAGCTGTTTTTT,CASSMPLDITGELFF
TRBV10-2,TRBJ2-5,-,TRBD2,TGCGCCAGCAAGGGACTAGCGGGGTCCCAGGGGACCCAGTACTTC,CASKGLAGSQGTQYF
TRBV10-1,TRBJ2-5,-,-,TGCGCCAGCAGTGAGGGATTGGACGAGACCCAGTACTTC,CASSEGLDETQYF
TRBV4-1,TRBJ2-4,-,TRBD2,TGCGCCAGCAGCCAAGGCTTAGCGGGGGGGGTAGCCAAAAACATTCAGTACTTC,CASSQGLAGGVAKNIQYF
TRBV7-9,TRBJ1-5,few,TRBD1,TGTGCCAGCAGCTTGGGACAGGGGCTCGATAGCAATCAGCCCCAGCATTTT,CASSLGQGLDSNQPQHF
TRBV23-1,TRBJ1-4,few,TRBD1,TGCGCCAGCAGCCTACGACAGGGTGCAACTAATGAAAAACTGTTTTTT,CASSLRQGATNEKLFF
TRBV5-1,TRBJ2-1,few,TRBD2,TGCGCCAGCAGCCTGGCGACTAGCGGGGACAATGAGCAGTTCTTC,CASSLATSGDNEQFF
TRBV30,TRBJ2-3,many,-,TGTGCCTGGAGTGTATCCGCAGATACGCAGTATTTT,CAWSVSADTQYF
TRBV29-1,TRBJ2-5,-,TRBD2,TGCAGCGCATATCCTCCCGCGGGGGGAAACCAAGAGACCCAGTACTTC,CSAYPPAGGNQETQYF
TRBV9,TRBJ1-4,-,TRBD1,TGTGCCAGCAGCACTCCAGACAGGGGAAATGAAAAACTGTTTTTT,CASSTPDRGNEKLFF
TRBV10-3,TRBJ2-1,few,TRBD2,TGTGCCATCAGTAAAAGCGGGGGGCCAGGCTACAATGAGCAGTTCTTC,CAISKSGGPGYNEQFF
TRBV7-7,TRBJ2-5,few,-,TGTGCTAGCAGCCCGGGACTTGGGGCGGTAGGGACCCAGTACTTC,CASSPGLGAVGTQYF
TRBV5-1,TRBJ2-5,-,-,TGCGCCAGCAGCGAGCGGGCAGCGCTCCAAGAGACCCAGTACTTC,CASSERAALQETQYF
TRBV7-3,TRBJ2-6,few,-,TGTGCCAGCAGCTCCCAGGGACTCTCTGGGGCCAACGTCCTGACTTTC,CASSSQGLSGANVLTF
TRBV11-2,TRBJ2-3,few,-,TGTGCCAGCAGCTTAGGGACCTTCTCCACAGATACGCAGTATTTT,CASSLGTFSTDTQYF
TRBV28,TRBJ2-7,-,-,TGTGCCAGCAGTCAACAGGGAACCTACGAGCAGTACTTC,CASSQQGTYEQYF
TRBV4-1,TRBJ2-1,few,TRBD2,TGCGCCAGCAGCCAAGGTGGACTAGCGGGAATAACCGCCTACAATGAGCAGTTCTTC,CASSQGGLAGITAYNEQFF
TRBV14,TRBJ2-7,few,-,TGTGCCAGCAGCCAGGGGCCTAGGCGTCACGAGCAGTACTTC,CASSQGPRRHEQYF
TRBV5-6,TRBJ1-4,-,-,TGTGCCAGCAGCCATGGCCTATTTAGAGATGAAAAACTGTTTTTT,CASSHGLFRDEKLFF
TRBV5-1,TRBJ2-6,-,-,TGCGCCAGCAGCTTGTCCGGGGTTGATGGGGCCAACGTCCTGACTTTC,CASSLSGVDGANVLTF
TRBV30,TRBJ1-2,few,-,TGTGCCTGGACGGGTGGCGGATCTAACTATGGCTACACCTTC,CAWTGGGSNYGYTF
TRBV28,TRBJ2-3,few,TRBD2,TGTGCCAGCAGGGACGGGGGGGCTGCAGATACGCAGTATTTT,CASRDGGAADTQYF